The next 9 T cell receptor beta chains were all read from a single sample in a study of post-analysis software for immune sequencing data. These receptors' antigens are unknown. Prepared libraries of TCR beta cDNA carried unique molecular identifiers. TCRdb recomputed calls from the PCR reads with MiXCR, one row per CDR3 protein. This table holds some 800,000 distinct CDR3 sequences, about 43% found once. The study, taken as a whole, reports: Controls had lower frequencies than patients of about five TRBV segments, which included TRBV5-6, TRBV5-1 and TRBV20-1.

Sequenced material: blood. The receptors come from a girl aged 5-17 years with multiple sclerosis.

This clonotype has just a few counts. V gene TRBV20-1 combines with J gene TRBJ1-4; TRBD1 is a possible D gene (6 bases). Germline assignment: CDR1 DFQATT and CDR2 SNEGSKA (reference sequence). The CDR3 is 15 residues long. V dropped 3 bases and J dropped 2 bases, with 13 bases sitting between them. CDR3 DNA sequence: TGCAGTGCTAGTCCGTTGGACAGCACTAATGAAAAACTGTTTTTT. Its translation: CSASPLDSTNEKLFF.

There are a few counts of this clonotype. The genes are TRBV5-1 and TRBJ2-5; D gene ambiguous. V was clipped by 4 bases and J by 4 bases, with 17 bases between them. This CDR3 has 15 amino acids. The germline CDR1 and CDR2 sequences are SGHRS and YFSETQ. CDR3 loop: CASSPLSMSGETQYF. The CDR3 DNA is TGCGCCAGCAGCCCCCTCTCAATGAGTGGAGAGACCCAGTACTTC. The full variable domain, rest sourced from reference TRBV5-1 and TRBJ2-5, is KAGVTQTPRYLIKTRGQQVTLSCSPISGHRSVSWYQQTPGQGLQFLFEYFSETQRNKGNFPGRFSGRQFSNSRSEMNVSTLELGDSALYLCASSPLSMSGETQYFGPGTRLLVL.

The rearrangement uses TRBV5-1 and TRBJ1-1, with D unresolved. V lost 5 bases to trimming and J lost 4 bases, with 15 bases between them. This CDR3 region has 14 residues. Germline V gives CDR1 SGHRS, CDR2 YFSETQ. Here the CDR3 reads CASRFALRGTEAFF. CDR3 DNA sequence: TGCGCCAGCAGGTTTGCCTTGCGGGGCACTGAAGCTTTCTTT.

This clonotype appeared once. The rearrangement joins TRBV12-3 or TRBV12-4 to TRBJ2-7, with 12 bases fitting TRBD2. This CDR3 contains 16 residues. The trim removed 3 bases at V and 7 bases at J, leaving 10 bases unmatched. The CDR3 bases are TGTGCCAGCAGTTTCGAACTAGCGGGAGGCTACAATGAGCAGTACTTC. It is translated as CASSFELAGGYNEQYF.

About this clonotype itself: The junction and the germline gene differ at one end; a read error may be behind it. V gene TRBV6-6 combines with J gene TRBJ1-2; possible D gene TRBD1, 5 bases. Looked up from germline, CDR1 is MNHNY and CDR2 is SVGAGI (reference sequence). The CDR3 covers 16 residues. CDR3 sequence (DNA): TGTGCCAGCAGTTACTCGACGGCTCCTGGGGACTATAGCTACACCTTC. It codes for CASSYSTAPGDYSYTF.

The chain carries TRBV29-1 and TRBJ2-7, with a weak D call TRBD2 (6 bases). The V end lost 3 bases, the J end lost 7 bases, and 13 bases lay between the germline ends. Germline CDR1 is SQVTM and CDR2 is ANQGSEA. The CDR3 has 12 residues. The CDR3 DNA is TGCAGCGTTGATGGGTTGCGGGGTGAGCAGTACTTC. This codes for CSVDGLRGEQYF.

The CDR3 nucleotides are TGTGCCAGCAGTAAGGACAGGGGAAGGGACAATGAGCAGTTCTTC. This encodes CASSKDRGRDNEQFF. J is TRBJ2-1 and V is TRBV6-4; 9 bases match TRBD1. Trimming at V came to 5 bases and at J to 5 bases, leaving 7 bases not matched to a gene. Per germline, CDR1 MRHNA and CDR2 SNTAGT. The CDR3 spans 15 residues.

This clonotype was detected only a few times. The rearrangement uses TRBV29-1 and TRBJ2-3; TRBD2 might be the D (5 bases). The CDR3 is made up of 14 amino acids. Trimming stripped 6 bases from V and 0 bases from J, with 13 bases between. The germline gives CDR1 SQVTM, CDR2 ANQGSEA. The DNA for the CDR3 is TGCAGCGTCTGTAGCGATACTAGCACAGATACGCAGTATTTT. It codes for CSVCSDTSTDTQYF.

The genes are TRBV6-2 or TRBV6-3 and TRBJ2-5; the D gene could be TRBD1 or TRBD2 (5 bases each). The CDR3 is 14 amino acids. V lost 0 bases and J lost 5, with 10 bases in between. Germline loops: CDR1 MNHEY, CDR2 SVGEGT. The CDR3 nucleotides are TGTGCCAGCAGTTACTCGGGGGAGCGGGAGACCCAGTACTTC. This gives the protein CASSYSGERETQYF.